Reported below is one TCR beta chain. The antigen remains undetermined. These data are taken from a study of cytomegalovirus exposure and HLA in healthy donors. Study-wide context: From about 180 million T cells, an earlier analysis saw approximately 110 million unique TCR beta sequences. For the approximately 410 genotyped donors, roughly 80% fell within the Caucasian-associated ancestry cluster. Findings of the study overall: Investigators reported 164 TCR beta chains as tied to cytomegalovirus.

Germline V gene sequence: CDR1 SGDLS, CDR2 YYNGEE. The V segment lost 6 bases and the J segment 6 bases; nucleotides outside the gene matches: 5. The CDR3 extends over 13 amino acids. The study ran its PCR with 60 Vbeta and 13 Jbeta primers. Original processing notes: As a later analysis found, there were tens of millions of unique TCR beta chains, of which roughly 11 million were shared. Measured with immunoSEQ multiplex PCR; TCRdb has only the in-frame clones, and not every one. V and J calls and clone size are as listed in that table; D and trimming were resolved from the DNA. This sample has roughly 110,000 clones; more than 65% occur once, and the top ten carry around 2%.

The specimen was PBMCs. The V and J genes are TRBV9 and TRBJ1-5; TRBD1 aligns across 8 bases. This TCR came from a man aged 25 to 40 in good health and CMV-seronegative. CDR3 amino acids: CASIGQGGQPQHF. The CDR3 DNA follows: TGTGCCAGCATCGGACAGGGCGGTCAGCCCCAGCATTTT.